These 12 T cell receptor beta chains share one sample of origin, sequenced in a study of response to subunit inactivated influenza vaccine. TCRdb re-derived calls from the RT-PCR reads in MiXCR, one entry per CDR3 protein. This repertoire shows hundreds of thousands of distinct CDR3 sequences, less than 20% found once; its top ten account for roughly a tenth. The specimen was PBMCs from blood, collected 5 days after vaccination. The receptors come from a man in his forties or fifties who received an inactivated influenza vaccine.

The J gene is TRBJ2-1, the V gene TRBV7-6; 10 nucleotides align to TRBD2. The CDR3 spans 17 residues. Per germline, CDR1 SGHVS and CDR2 FNYEAQ. The V gene end was trimmed by 1 base and the J gene end by 3 bases; junction bases not matched to a gene: 6. CDR3 amino acids: CASSLEVAGGLYNEQFF. CDR3 sequence (DNA): TGTGCCAGCAGCTTAGAGGTAGCGGGGGGCCTCTACAATGAGCAGTTCTTC.

The V and J genes are TRBV5-1 and TRBJ1-6; 8 bases are a match to TRBD1. Germline trimming cut 2 bases from V and 10 bases from J; bases unmatched to any gene: 5. The germline V gene encodes CDR1 SGHRS and CDR2 YFSETQ. This CDR3 comprises 14 residues. CDR3 sequence: CASSFDRGYSPLHF. In DNA, the CDR3 is TGCGCCAGCAGCTTTGACAGGGGTTACTCACCCCTCCACTTT.

This clonotype was picked up a small number of times. The rearrangement joins TRBV15 to TRBJ2-6; unclear D gene. CDR1 is LNHNV and CDR2 is YYDKDF in the germline V gene (reference sequence). The length of the CDR3 is 16 residues. Trimming stripped 4 bases from V and 1 base from J, with 11 bases between. The CDR3 region has the DNA TGTGCCACCAGCACCTCACCCAGTTCTGGGGCCAACGTCCTGACTTTC. It encodes CATSTSPSSGANVLTF. The whole variable domain, filled in from reference TRBV15 and TRBJ2-6, reads DAMVIQNPRYQVTQFGKPVTLSCSQTLNHNVMYWYQQKSSQAPKLLFHYYDKDFNNEADTPDNFQSRRPNTSFCFLDIRSPGLGDTAMYLCATSTSPSSGANVLTFGAGSRLTVL.

In this sample, this clonotype turned up a few times. The chain is built from TRBV2 and TRBJ2-7, with TRBD1 identical over 8 bases. The CDR3 has 14 amino acids. Germline CDR1 reads SNHLY; CDR2 reads FYNNEI. J was trimmed by 2 bases and V by 7 bases; bases with no gene match: 7. CDR3 in amino acids: CASTVGTGPYEQYF. The CDR3 DNA follows: TGTGCCAGCACCGTTGGGACAGGTCCCTACGAGCAGTACTTC.

The rearrangement links TRBV10-3 to TRBJ2-3, with TRBD2 identical over 10 bases. V lost 6 bases to trimming and J lost 11 bases; unmatched junction nucleotides: 17. Germline V lookup: CDR1 ENHRY, CDR2 SYGVKD. The CDR3 consists of 16 residues. In DNA form, the CDR3 reads TGTGCCATCAGGGAGACTAGCGGGCCCATTGACGGAGGGCAGTATTTT. Encoded protein: CAIRETSGPIDGGQYF.

This clonotype occurred a few times. The rearrangement links TRBV7-8 to TRBJ2-7; weak D call: TRBD1 (6 bases). Germline V lookup: CDR1 SGHVS, CDR2 FQNEAQ. With 7 bases removed from V and 2 bases from J, the gap between germline ends came to 21 bases. The CDR3 is 16 amino acids. Here the CDR3 reads CASTGQPIANTYEQYF. The CDR3 DNA is TGTGCCAGCACTGGACAGCCCATTGCCAATACCTACGAGCAGTACTTC. Together with reference TRBV7-8 and TRBJ2-7, the CDR3 gives the full variable domain: GAGVSQSPRYKVAKRGQDVALRCDPISGHVSLFWYQQALGQGPEFLTYFQNEAQLDKSGLPSDRFFAERPEGSVSTLKIQRTQQEDSAVYLCASTGQPIANTYEQYFGPGTRLTVT.

The genes are TRBV20-1 and TRBJ2-7; D gene ambiguous. The CDR3 has 14 residues. V dropped 6 bases and J dropped 3 bases, with 18 bases sitting between them. Germline V gene data show CDR1 as DFQATT and CDR2 as SNEGSKA (reference sequence). In nucleotides, the CDR3 is TGCAGTGCAAGAACGGCGGTGGGGTTCTACGAGCAGTACTTC. Translating gives CSARTAVGFYEQYF.

The genes are TRBV6-2 or TRBV6-3 and TRBJ2-7; 11 bases align to TRBD2. The CDR3 totals 17 residues. Germline V gives CDR1 MNHEY, CDR2 SVGEGT. V trimming: 6 bases; J trimming: 2 bases; junction bases outside the gene matches: 12. CDR3 amino acids: CASSRATSGARPYEQYF. CDR3 DNA: TGTGCCAGCAGCCGAGCGACTAGCGGGGCGCGCCCCTACGAGCAGTACTTC.

This clonotype was counted a few times. The chain uses TRBV15 and TRBJ1-5; D remains unclear. Trimming pared 3 bases from V and 7 bases from J, leaving 16 bases between. The CDR3 is made up of 15 amino acids. Germline-derived CDR1 and CDR2 are LNHNV and YYDKDF (reference sequence). The CDR3: CATSSRREVGQPQHF. The CDR3 nucleotides are TGTGCCACCAGCAGTAGAAGGGAGGTTGGGCAGCCCCAGCATTTT.

The chain joins TRBV27 to TRBJ2-7; 11 nucleotides match TRBD1. Trimming cost V 2 bases and J 3 bases; bases outside gene matches: 3. Germline loops: CDR1 MNHEY, CDR2 SMNVEV (reference sequence). This CDR3 has 15 residues. Here the CDR3 DNA reads TGTGCCAGCAGTTTAGGGACAGGGGGTAACTACGAGCAGTACTTC. Translated: CASSLGTGGNYEQYF.

The genes are TRBV2 and TRBJ2-3; D is possibly TRBD2 (6 bases). This CDR3 spans 14 amino acids. Germline loops: CDR1 SNHLY, CDR2 FYNNEI. Trimming took 0 bases from V and 10 from J, leaving 14 bases between them. CDR3 nucleotide sequence: TGTGCCAGCAGTGAAGCAGAGACTAGAGCCCCGCAGTATTTT. Amino acid sequence: CASSEAETRAPQYF.

At least ten counts were recorded for this clonotype. The chain carries TRBV3-1 and TRBJ2-1; no reliable D call. This CDR3 comprises 12 residues. V was clipped by 1 base and J by 6 bases, with 4 bases between them. Germline CDR1 LGHDT, CDR2 YNNKEL (reference sequence). Here the CDR3 reads CASSQVGNEQFF. In DNA form, the CDR3 reads TGTGCCAGCAGCCAAGTTGGCAATGAGCAGTTCTTC.